These 18 T cell receptor beta chains came from one sample sequenced in a study of T cell responses to AZD1222 COVID-19 vaccine. This table comes from immunoSEQ multiplex PCR, and its TCRdb copy is limited to in-frame clones, with some not included. Of under 35,000 clones in the sample, approximately 86% were seen once. The sample in question was peripheral blood, obtained on day 0 of AZD1222 vaccination. The receptor set was obtained from an adult in good health.

The gene calls are TRBV28 and TRBJ1-5, with 8 nucleotides matching TRBD1. This CDR3 has 15 amino acids. Per the germline V gene, CDR1 is MDHEN and CDR2 is SYDVKM. V lost 3 bases, J lost 4 bases, and 5 bases stayed unmatched. CDR3: CASSFEHRGNQPQHF. The DNA for the CDR3 is TGTGCCAGCAGTTTCGAACACAGGGGGAATCAGCCCCAGCATTTT.

This rearrangement joins TRBV9 to TRBJ1-2, with a possible D match to TRBD1 (5 bases). The CDR3 covers 11 residues. V was clipped by 8 bases and J by 6 bases, with 11 bases between them. In germline, CDR1 is SGDLS, CDR2 YYNGEE. The CDR3 loop is CASRGADGYTF. For the CDR3, the DNA is TGTGCCAGTCGGGGCGCCGATGGCTACACCTTC.

The rearrangement uses TRBV5-4 and TRBJ2-1; D call uncertain. The CDR3 runs 11 residues. Germline V gene lookup returns CDR1 SGHNT and CDR2 YYREEE (reference sequence). V was pared by 0 bases and J by 10 bases, with 5 bases between. CDR3 sequence: CASSLVGEQFF. CDR3 in DNA: TGTGCCAGCAGCTTGGTTGGAGAGCAGTTCTTC.

This clone was seen once. V usage is TRBV12-1 and J usage is TRBJ2-2; the table assigns TRBD2, which was not confirmed against the DNA. TRBV12-1 is tagged as a pseudogene. This CDR3 spans 17 amino acids. CDR3 sequence (DNA): TGTGCCAGCAGCTTTTCCGGGACACAGCGGGGTACCGGGGAGCTGTTTTTT. Protein sequence: CASSFSGTQRGTGELFF.

DNA for the CDR3: TGTGCCAGCAGCCTTCAGGGCAGTAACATTCAGTACTTC. This sequence encodes CASSLQGSNIQYF. The rearrangement joins TRBV9 to TRBJ2-4; weak D call: TRBD1 (5 bases). CDR1 is SGDLS, CDR2 YYNGEE, per germline. The CDR3 sequence is 13 residues long. Trimming pared 4 bases from V and 7 bases from J, leaving 12 bases between.

V usage is TRBV3-1 (or the pseudogene TRBV3-2) and J usage is TRBJ2-1; 15 nucleotides match TRBD2. The length of the CDR3 is 19 residues. Trimming cost V 3 bases and J 4 bases; bases outside gene matches: 10. Germline V gives CDR1 LGHDT, CDR2 YNNKEL (reference sequence). The DNA of the CDR3 is TGTGCCAGCAGCCACGAGGGCCTAGGGACTAGCGGGAGGTACAATGAGCAGTTCTTC. Its translation is CASSHEGLGTSGRYNEQFF.

This chain joins TRBV3-1 (or the pseudogene TRBV3-2) and TRBJ2-7, with D possibly matching TRBD2 (5 bases). V gave up 0 bases and J gave up 2 bases, with 8 bases separating them. Germline lookup yields CDR1 LGHDT and CDR2 YNNKEL (reference sequence). The CDR3 is made up of 14 amino acids. CDR3 loop: CASSQEPGTYEQYF. Here the CDR3 DNA reads TGTGCCAGCAGCCAAGAGCCGGGAACCTACGAGCAGTACTTC.

The chain recombines TRBV5-6 with TRBJ1-6; 8 bases agree with TRBD1. CDR3 length: 15 amino acids. CDR1 is SGHDT, CDR2 YYEEEE, per germline. V shed 2 bases and J 10 bases; nucleotides not matched to a gene: 8. The CDR3 region is CASSLLTGVDSPLHF. In DNA, the CDR3 is TGTGCCAGCAGCTTATTGACAGGGGTTGACTCACCCCTCCACTTT. Together with reference TRBV5-6 and TRBJ1-6, the CDR3 gives the full variable domain: DAGVTQSPTHLIKTRGQQVTLRCSPKSGHDTVSWYQQALGQGPQFIFQYYEEEERQRGNFPDRFSGHQFPNYSSELNVNALLLGDSALYLCASSLLTGVDSPLHFGNGTRLTVT.

This chain joins TRBV7-2 and TRBJ2-2, with D unclear. The CDR3 is made up of 14 amino acids. Germline V gives CDR1 SGHTA, CDR2 FQGNSA. V lost 1 base, J lost 5 bases, and 8 bases lay in between. The CDR3 DNA reads as TGTGCCAGCAGCTTAGTGCTAGTAACCGGGGAGCTGTTTTTT. Translating gives CASSLVLVTGELFF.

The rearrangement links TRBV6-2 or TRBV6-3 to TRBJ2-1; TRBD2 matches at 7 bases. This CDR3 region has 15 residues. J was trimmed by 6 bases and V by 6 bases; bases with no gene match: 11. CDR1 and CDR2 (germline): MNHEY, SVGEGT. The CDR3 loop reads CASSPSGEGFNEQFF. The CDR3 nucleotides are TGTGCCAGCAGCCCCAGCGGGGAAGGGTTCAATGAGCAGTTCTTC.

This clone was observed once. This chain links TRBV11-1 with TRBJ1-1; D is possibly TRBD1 (6 bases). The V gene lost 3 bases and the J gene lost 3 bases, with 11 bases spanning the gap. CDR3 size: 14 residues. Germline V gene lookup returns CDR1 SGHAT and CDR2 FQDESV (reference sequence). CDR3 residues: CASSFLAGDTEAFF. In DNA, the CDR3 is TGTGCCAGCAGCTTCCTCGCAGGGGACACTGAAGCTTTCTTT.

The CDR3 loop reads CASSITGGACTF. DNA of the CDR3: TGTGCCAGCAGTATCACAGGGGGCGCTTGCACCTTC. This chain joins TRBV28 and TRBJ1-2, with TRBD1 matching over 9 bases. V gave up 5 bases and J gave up 13 bases; unmatched junction bases: 8. CDR3 size: 12 residues. The germline V gene encodes CDR1 MDHEN and CDR2 SYDVKM.

By sample share, this clone is medium-sized (0.01 to 0.1%). V gene TRBV27 combines with J gene TRBJ2-1; tentatively, D is TRBD1 or TRBD2 (5 bases each). The V and J ends lost 5 bases and 4 bases respectively, with 15 bases between them. The length of the CDR3 is 15 residues. Germline V lookup: CDR1 MNHEY, CDR2 SMNVEV (reference sequence). CDR3 in amino acids: CASSLGVIGYNEQFF. The CDR3 DNA follows: TGTGCCAGCAGTCTGGGGGTTATAGGGTACAATGAGCAGTTCTTC.

This clone was recorded only once. This chain connects TRBV5-4 to TRBJ1-2; 7 nucleotides agree with TRBD1. The V and J ends lost 0 bases and 4 bases, in that order; junction bases with no gene match: 6. CDR1 and CDR2 (germline): SGHNT, YYREEE (reference sequence). The CDR3 loop spans 15 amino acids. CDR3 nucleotides: TGTGCCAGCAGCTTGGGGGACAGAATTCTCTATGGCTACACCTTC. This sequence encodes CASSLGDRILYGYTF.

In its sample, this clone was seen once. The V call is TRBV7-2, the J call TRBJ2-1; D is ambiguous. Looked up from germline, CDR1 is SGHTA and CDR2 is FQGNSA. V was clipped by 3 bases and J by 6 bases, with 18 bases between them. The CDR3 contains 16 residues. The CDR3 coding sequence is TGTGCCAGCAGCTTGTCCAGTCCATTTGGGTCCAATGAGCAGTTCTTC. Translating it yields CASSLSSPFGSNEQFF.

The gene calls are TRBV28 and TRBJ1-5; 8 bases align to TRBD1. After removal of 3 bases from V and 5 bases from J, the junction contained 6 bases not matched to a gene. The V gene's germline CDR1 is MDHEN and CDR2 SYDVKM. The CDR3 extends over 15 amino acids. The CDR3 protein is CASSFSGQEHQPQHF. As DNA, the CDR3 is TGTGCCAGCAGTTTCTCGGGACAGGAGCATCAGCCCCAGCATTTT.

The chain recombines TRBV7-3 with TRBJ1-1; 8 bases line up with TRBD1. Germline CDR1 SGHTA, CDR2 FQGTGA. The CDR3 spans 13 residues. The V segment lost 5 bases and the J segment 5 bases; nucleotides outside the gene matches: 4. CDR3 sequence (DNA): TGTGCCAGCAGCCAACAGGGGGATACTGAAGCTTTCTTT. Amino acids: CASSQQGDTEAFF.

The chain combines TRBV13 with TRBJ2-1, with 8 nucleotides matching TRBD2. V lost 2 bases to trimming and J lost 0 bases; unmatched junction nucleotides: 6. CDR1 is PRHDT, CDR2 FYEKMQ, per germline (reference sequence). The CDR3 runs 17 residues. DNA for the CDR3: TGTGCCAGCAGCTTATATGTGAGCGGGAGCTCCTACAATGAGCAGTTCTTC. Residues: CASSLYVSGSSYNEQFF.